This T cell receptor beta chain was profiled in a study of beta chain features in type 1 diabetes. The wider study: Investigators examined 85 million to 110 million sorted cells across all samples. Whole-study findings and limits: When cDNA is sequenced, cells with high TCR expression could be over-represented. People with Type 1 diabetes carried modestly yet significantly shorter TCRB CDR3s in all four CD4+ subsets.

The isolated RNA, all of it, was reverse transcribed, so expressed TCRB transcripts were what got sequenced. The table came from immunoSEQ multiplex PCR; TCRdb's copy has only in-frame clones and leaves some out. The sample has 20,000 to 30,000 clones; around 68% are singletons. There are a few counts of this clone. What it recognizes is unknown. Sorting of CD4+ naive, central memory, regulatory and stem cell-like memory cells was performed via CD45RO/CCR7/CD25/CD127/CD95/CD27. The sequenced material came from Tregs from blood. This TCR was recovered from a man younger than 35 with type 1 diabetes.

As DNA, the CDR3 is TGTGCCAGCAGGATGACAGGGGTAGGCTACACCTTC. It yields the protein CASRMTGVGYTF. J is TRBJ1-2 and V is TRBV28, with TRBD1 identical over 8 bases. V shed 6 bases, J shed 8 bases, and the junction held 5 bases outside the gene matches. Germline V gene sequence: CDR1 MDHEN, CDR2 SYDVKM. The CDR3 consists of 12 residues.